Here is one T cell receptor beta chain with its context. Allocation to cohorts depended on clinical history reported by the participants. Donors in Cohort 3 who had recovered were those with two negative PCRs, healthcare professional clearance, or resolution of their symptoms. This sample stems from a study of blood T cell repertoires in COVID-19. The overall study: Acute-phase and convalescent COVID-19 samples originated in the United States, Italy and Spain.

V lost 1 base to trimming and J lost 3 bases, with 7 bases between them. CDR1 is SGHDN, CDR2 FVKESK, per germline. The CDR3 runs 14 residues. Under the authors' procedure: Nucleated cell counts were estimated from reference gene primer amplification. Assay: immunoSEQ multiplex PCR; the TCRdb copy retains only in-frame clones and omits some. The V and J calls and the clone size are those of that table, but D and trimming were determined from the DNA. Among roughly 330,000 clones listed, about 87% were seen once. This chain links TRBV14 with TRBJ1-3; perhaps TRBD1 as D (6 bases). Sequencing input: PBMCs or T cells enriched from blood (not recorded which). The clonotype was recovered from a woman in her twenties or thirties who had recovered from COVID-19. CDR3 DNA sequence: TGTGCCAGCAGCCAAGGGACAGATGGAAACACCATATATTTT. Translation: CASSQGTDGNTIYF.